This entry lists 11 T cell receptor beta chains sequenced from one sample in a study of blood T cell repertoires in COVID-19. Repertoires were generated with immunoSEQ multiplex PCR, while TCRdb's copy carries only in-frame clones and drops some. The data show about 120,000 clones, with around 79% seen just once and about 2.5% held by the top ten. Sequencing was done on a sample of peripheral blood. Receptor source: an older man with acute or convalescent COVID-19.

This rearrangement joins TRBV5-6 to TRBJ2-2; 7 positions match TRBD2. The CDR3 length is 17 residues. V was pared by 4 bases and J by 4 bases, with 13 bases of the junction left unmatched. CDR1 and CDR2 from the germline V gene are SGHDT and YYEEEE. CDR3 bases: TGTGCCAGCAGCCCGCAGAGCCGGGGGGTTCGCACCGGGGAGCTGTTTTTT. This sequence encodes CASSPQSRGVRTGELFF.

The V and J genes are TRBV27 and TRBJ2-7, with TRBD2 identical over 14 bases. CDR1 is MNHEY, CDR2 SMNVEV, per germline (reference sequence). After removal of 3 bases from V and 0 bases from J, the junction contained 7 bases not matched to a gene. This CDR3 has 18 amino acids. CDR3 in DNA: TGTGCCAGCAGTTTGGAACCGGGACTAGCGGGAGTCTCCTACGAGCAGTACTTC. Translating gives CASSLEPGLAGVSYEQYF.

CDR3 sequence reads: CASSPWGDGYTF. The CDR3 nucleotides read TGTGCCAGCAGTCCGTGGGGGGATGGCTACACCTTC. The rearrangement joins TRBV28 to TRBJ1-2; maybe TRBD1 (5 bases). Germline V gene sequence: CDR1 MDHEN, CDR2 SYDVKM. The CDR3 spans 12 residues. Trimming cost V 5 bases and J 6 bases, with 10 bases left between them.

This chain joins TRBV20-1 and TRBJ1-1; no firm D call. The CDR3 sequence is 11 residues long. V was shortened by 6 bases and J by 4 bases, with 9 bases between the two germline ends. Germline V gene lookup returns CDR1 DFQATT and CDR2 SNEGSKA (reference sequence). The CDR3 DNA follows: TGCAGTGCGAGCGTGGCCACTGAAGCTTTCTTT. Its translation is CSASVATEAFF.

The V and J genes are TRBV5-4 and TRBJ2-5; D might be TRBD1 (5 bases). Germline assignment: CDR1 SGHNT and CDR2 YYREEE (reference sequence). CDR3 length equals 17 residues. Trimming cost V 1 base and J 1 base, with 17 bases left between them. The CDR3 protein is CASSLWGFWQGQETQYF. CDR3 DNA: TGTGCCAGCAGCTTGTGGGGTTTTTGGCAGGGCCAAGAGACCCAGTACTTC.

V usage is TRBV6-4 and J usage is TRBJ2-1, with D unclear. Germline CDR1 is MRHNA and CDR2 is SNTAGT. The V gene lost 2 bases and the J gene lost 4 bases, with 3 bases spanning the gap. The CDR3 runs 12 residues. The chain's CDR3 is CASSDLYNEQFF. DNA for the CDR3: TGTGCCAGCAGTGACCTATACAATGAGCAGTTCTTC.

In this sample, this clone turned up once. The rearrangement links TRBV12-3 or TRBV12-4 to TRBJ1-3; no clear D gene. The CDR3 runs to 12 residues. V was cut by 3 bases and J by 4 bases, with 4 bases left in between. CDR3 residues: CASSFEGNTIYF. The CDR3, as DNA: TGTGCCAGCAGTTTTGAGGGAAACACCATATATTTT.

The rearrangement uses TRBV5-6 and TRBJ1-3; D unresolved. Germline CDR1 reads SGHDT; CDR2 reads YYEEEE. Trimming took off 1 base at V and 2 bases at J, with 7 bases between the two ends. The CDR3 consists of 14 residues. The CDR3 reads CASSLMGAGNTIYF. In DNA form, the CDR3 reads TGTGCCAGCAGCTTGATGGGAGCTGGAAACACCATATATTTT.

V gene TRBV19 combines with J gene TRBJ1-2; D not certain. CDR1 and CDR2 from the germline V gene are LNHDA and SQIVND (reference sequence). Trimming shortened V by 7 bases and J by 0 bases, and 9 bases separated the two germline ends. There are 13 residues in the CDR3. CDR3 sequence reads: CASISLSNYGYTF. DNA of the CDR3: TGTGCCAGTATCTCTCTTTCTAACTATGGCTACACCTTC.

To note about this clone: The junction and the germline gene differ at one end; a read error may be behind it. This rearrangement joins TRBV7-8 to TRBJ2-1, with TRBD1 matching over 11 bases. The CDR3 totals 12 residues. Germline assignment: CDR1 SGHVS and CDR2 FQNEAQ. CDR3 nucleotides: TGTGCCAGCACGGACAGGGGGCCGGGGGGGGTCTTC. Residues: CASTDRGPGGVF.

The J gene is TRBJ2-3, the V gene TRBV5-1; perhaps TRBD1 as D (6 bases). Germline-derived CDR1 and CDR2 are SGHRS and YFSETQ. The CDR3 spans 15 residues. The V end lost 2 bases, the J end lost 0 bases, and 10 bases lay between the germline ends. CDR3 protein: CASSLRDTSTDTQYF. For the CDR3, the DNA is TGCGCCAGCAGCTTACGGGACACTAGCACAGATACGCAGTATTTT.